This T cell receptor beta chain was recorded in a study of CD8 T cells in Susac syndrome. With random hexamers, roughly 0.45 to 1 ug RNA was reverse transcribed. Amplification of TCR beta CDR3 by immunoSEQ multiplex PCR spanned 54 Vbeta and 13 Jbeta. TCRdb re-derived calls from the immunoSEQ multiplex PCR reads in MiXCR, one entry per CDR3 protein. The sample comprises approximately 80,000 distinct CDR3 sequences, approximately 94% of which are singletons, and more than 0.4% rests with the top ten. V gave up 2 bases and J gave up 5 bases, with 7 bases separating them. CDR3 size: 12 residues. Germline V CDR1 and CDR2: SGHDN, FVKESK. With respect to this clonotype: Antigen specificity is unknown.

Study-wide results and caveats: That the number of individuals in its TCR sequencing and HLA analysis was relatively small was acknowledged by the study.

This chain connects TRBV14 to TRBJ2-7; D gene uncertain. The origin of this receptor is a human donor with Susac syndrome. The sequenced sample was CD8+ T cells from PBMCs. CDR3 DNA: TGTGCCAGCAGCCAACCCGGTGACGAGCAGTACTTC. This encodes CASSQPGDEQYF.